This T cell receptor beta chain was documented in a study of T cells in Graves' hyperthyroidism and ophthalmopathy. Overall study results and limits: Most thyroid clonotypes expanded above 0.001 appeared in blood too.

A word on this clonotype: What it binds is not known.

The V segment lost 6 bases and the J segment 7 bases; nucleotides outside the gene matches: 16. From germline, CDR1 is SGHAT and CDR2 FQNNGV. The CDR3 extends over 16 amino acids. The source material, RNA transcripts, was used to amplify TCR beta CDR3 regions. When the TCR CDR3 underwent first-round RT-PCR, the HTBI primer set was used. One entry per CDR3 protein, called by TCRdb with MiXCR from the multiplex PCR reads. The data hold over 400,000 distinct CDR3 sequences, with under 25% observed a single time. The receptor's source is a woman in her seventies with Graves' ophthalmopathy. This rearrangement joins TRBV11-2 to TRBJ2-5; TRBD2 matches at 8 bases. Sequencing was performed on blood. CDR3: CASRSMAGTSQRTQYF. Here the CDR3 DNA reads TGTGCCAGCAGGTCTATGGCGGGGACTAGTCAAAGGACCCAGTACTTC. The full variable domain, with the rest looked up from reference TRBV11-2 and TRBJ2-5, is EAGVAQSPRYKIIEKRQSVAFWCNPISGHATLYWYQQILGQGPKLLIQFQNNGVVDDSQLPKDRFSAERLKGVDSTLKIQPAKLEDSAVYLCASRSMAGTSQRTQYFGPGTRLLVL.